The 25 T cell receptor beta chains in this list originate from one sample, sequenced in a study of blood T cell repertoires in COVID-19. Clones were read by immunoSEQ multiplex PCR, and TCRdb kept only the in-frame ones, dropping some. The sample includes roughly 190,000 clones, 88% seen only once; the top ten take less than 1.5%. What was sequenced was peripheral blood. All receptors come from a man in his thirties or forties with acute or convalescent COVID-19.

This clone appeared a few times. This chain links TRBV7-9 with TRBJ2-7; D is ambiguous. Germline lookup yields CDR1 SEHNR and CDR2 FQNEAQ (reference sequence). V was trimmed by 1 base and J by 6 bases, leaving 7 bases between them. The CDR3 runs 12 residues. CDR3 amino acids: CASSLGRSEQYF. The DNA of the CDR3 is TGTGCCAGCAGCTTAGGCAGGTCCGAGCAGTACTTC.

V usage is TRBV5-6 and J usage is TRBJ1-1, with 7 positions matching TRBD1. The CDR3 is 17 residues long. Looked up from germline, CDR1 is SGHDT and CDR2 is YYEEEE. Trimming took 3 bases from V and 0 from J; bases not matched to a gene: 11. CDR3 region: CASSYTGVRLMNTEAFF. CDR3 in DNA: TGTGCCAGCAGCTATACAGGGGTCCGCTTGATGAACACTGAAGCTTTCTTT.

This clone was recorded only once. The chain couples TRBV28 to TRBJ2-7, with TRBD1 matching over 9 bases. This CDR3 is built from 15 residues. CDR1 and CDR2 (germline): MDHEN, SYDVKM. Germline trimming cut 5 bases from V and 2 bases from J; bases unmatched to any gene: 7. The CDR3, as DNA: TGTGCCAGCAGTACCAACGGACAGGGGACCTACGAGCAGTACTTC. This sequence encodes CASSTNGQGTYEQYF.

The V call is TRBV5-4, the J call TRBJ2-7; no definite D call. Deletions cut 4 bases from V and 3 bases from J, with 14 bases between. This CDR3 is 14 amino acids long. Germline CDR1 is SGHNT and CDR2 is YYREEE (reference sequence). Here the CDR3 reads CASSPQDGIYEQYF. Written as DNA, the CDR3 is TGTGCCAGCAGCCCTCAGGATGGCATCTACGAGCAGTACTTC.

This rearrangement joins TRBV10-1 to TRBJ2-3; a weak D match, TRBD1 (6 bases). Germline V lookup: CDR1 WNHNN, CDR2 SYGVQD (reference sequence). V was pared by 2 bases and J by 6 bases, with 12 bases between. The CDR3 runs 14 residues. This CDR3 reads CASSEGQLRDTQYF. CDR3 sequence (DNA): TGCGCCAGCAGTGAGGGACAGCTTCGGGATACGCAGTATTTT.

The J gene is TRBJ1-1, the V gene TRBV7-9, with D unresolved. The germline V gene has CDR1 SEHNR and CDR2 FQNEAQ (reference sequence). This CDR3 contains 12 residues. With 1 base removed from V and 6 bases from J, the gap between germline ends came to 6 bases. CDR3 DNA: TGTGCCAGCAGCTTAGTTACTTCTGAAGCTTTCTTT. Protein product: CASSLVTSEAFF.

The count of this clone is one. The CDR3 sequence is CASSLFGGSHEQYF. The CDR3 coding sequence is TGTGCCAGCAGTTTATTCGGAGGGTCCCACGAGCAGTACTTC. V gene TRBV27 combines with J gene TRBJ2-7, with a tentative D call TRBD2 (6 bases). The CDR3 spans 14 residues. Germline V gene data show CDR1 as MNHEY and CDR2 as SMNVEV (reference sequence). V lost 1 base, J lost 5 bases, and 12 bases lay in between.

The V gene is TRBV7-8, the J gene TRBJ2-2; TRBD2 aligns across 11 bases. Looked up from germline, CDR1 is SGHVS and CDR2 is FQNEAQ. The CDR3 totals 15 residues. Losses at the gene ends were 2 bases for V and 7 bases for J; bases not matched to a gene: 3. The CDR3 here is CASSLPGLAGGELFF. The DNA for the CDR3 is TGTGCCAGCAGCTTACCCGGACTAGCGGGCGGGGAGCTGTTTTTT.

V is TRBV7-8 and J is TRBJ1-5; 8 bases line up with TRBD1. CDR3 size: 15 residues. The V segment lost 5 bases and the J segment 2 bases; nucleotides outside the gene matches: 5. CDR1 and CDR2 (germline): SGHVS, FQNEAQ. The CDR3 spells CASSTPGQGNQPQHF. The CDR3 bases are TGTGCCAGCAGCACCCCGGGACAGGGCAATCAGCCCCAGCATTTT.

The chain combines TRBV9 with TRBJ1-1; D is uncertain. Trimming removed 5 bases from V and 7 bases from J, with 18 bases in between. The germline V gene encodes CDR1 SGDLS and CDR2 YYNGEE. The CDR3 has 14 residues. The CDR3 sequence: CASSPSSSQVEAFF. The CDR3 DNA reads as TGTGCCAGCAGTCCATCATCGAGCCAGGTTGAAGCTTTCTTT.

V gene TRBV27 combines with J gene TRBJ2-7; D ambiguous. The V end lost 6 bases, the J end lost 9 bases, and 15 bases lay between the germline ends. The CDR3 spans 12 residues. CDR1 MNHEY and CDR2 SMNVEV come from the germline V gene (reference sequence). The chain's CDR3 is CASSRLESRQYF. Here the CDR3 DNA reads TGTGCCAGCAGCCGCCTGGAGAGCAGGCAGTACTTC.

V is TRBV29-1 and J is TRBJ2-7; no firm D call. V lost 6 bases and J 5 bases, leaving 11 bases between the germline ends. There are 11 residues in the CDR3. Germline CDR1 is SQVTM and CDR2 is ANQGSEA. CDR3 nucleotide sequence: TGCAGCGTCCAGGTATACAACGAGCAGTACTTC. This codes for CSVQVYNEQYF.

The genes are TRBV2 and TRBJ1-1; possibly TRBD1 for D (5 bases). The CDR3 sequence is 15 residues long. The ends were cut back, 7 bases at V and 2 bases at J, with 17 bases in the middle. Germline CDR1 and CDR2: SNHLY and FYNNEI. The CDR3 sequence is CASIRGGNVNTEAFF. The CDR3 nucleotides read TGTGCCAGCATAAGGGGCGGCAACGTCAACACTGAAGCTTTCTTT.

This clone showed up just once. J is TRBJ1-1 and V is TRBV10-2; the D is unclear. V lost 6 bases, J lost 5 bases, and 10 bases lay in between. CDR1 is WSHSY and CDR2 is SAAADI in the germline V gene. The CDR3 consists of 12 residues. The CDR3 loop is CASRISRTEAFF. In nucleotides, the CDR3 is TGCGCCAGCAGAATTTCGAGGACTGAAGCTTTCTTT.

The CDR3 here is CASRMGQDSYNEQFF. DNA for the CDR3: TGTGCCAGTAGAATGGGACAGGACTCCTACAATGAGCAGTTCTTC. J is TRBJ2-1 and V is TRBV19, with TRBD1 matching 8 bases. This CDR3 is built from 15 residues. Trimming cost V 6 bases and J 0 bases; bases outside gene matches: 4. Germline V gene lookup returns CDR1 LNHDA and CDR2 SQIVND (reference sequence).

This clone occurred once. This rearrangement joins TRBV19 to TRBJ2-6; 10 nucleotides agree with TRBD1. The germline gives CDR1 LNHDA, CDR2 SQIVND (reference sequence). With 4 bases clipped from V and 4 bases from J, the junction kept 7 bases outside the gene matches. The CDR3 covers 17 residues. The CDR3 here is CASSTRDRGSGANVLTF. CDR3 in DNA: TGTGCCAGTAGTACCCGGGACAGGGGTTCCGGGGCCAACGTCCTGACTTTC.

This chain uses TRBV6-5 with TRBJ2-6, with D perhaps TRBD2 (5 bases). Germline lookup yields CDR1 MNHEY and CDR2 SVGAGI. V dropped 8 bases and J dropped 0 bases, with 11 bases sitting between them. The CDR3 is 15 residues long. The CDR3 DNA reads as TGTGCCAGCGCGTCGGGATTCTCTGGGGCCAACGTCCTGACTTTC. This codes for CASASGFSGANVLTF.

As to this clone: One end of the junction does not line up with germline, which may come from a read error. V usage is TRBV20-1 and J usage is TRBJ2-7; no definite D call. This CDR3 spans 11 amino acids. Looked up from germline, CDR1 is DFQATT and CDR2 is SNEGSKA (reference sequence). The CDR3 DNA reads TGCAGTGCCATTATGAGCTACGAACAGTACTTC. Its translation is CSAIMSYEQYF.

The V call is TRBV3-1 (or the pseudogene TRBV3-2), the J call TRBJ1-4; D is unresolved. V was pared by 2 bases and J by 0 bases, with 10 bases between. Germline CDR1 is LGHDT and CDR2 is YNNKEL (reference sequence). There are 16 residues in the CDR3. The chain's CDR3 is CASSQITASTNEKLFF. CDR3 bases: TGTGCCAGCAGCCAAATAACAGCATCAACTAATGAAAAACTGTTTTTT.

The CDR3 DNA is TGTGCCAGCTCACCATCCAGGGAAGAGGAGTTCTTC. This gives the protein CASSPSREEEFF. The chain uses TRBV18 and TRBJ2-1, with a tentative D call TRBD1 (5 bases). V was shortened by 2 bases and J by 14 bases, with 13 bases between the two germline ends. Germline V gene sequence: CDR1 KGHSH, CDR2 LQKENI. The CDR3 is 12 amino acids.

This sequence joins TRBV5-1 and TRBJ2-5, with 9 bases identical to TRBD1. The trim removed 4 bases at V and 3 bases at J, leaving 7 bases unmatched. Germline-derived CDR1 and CDR2 are SGHRS and YFSETQ. CDR3 length: 15 amino acids. The CDR3 DNA is TGCGCCAGCAGCCTGGGGGACAGGGTGGAAGAGACCCAGTACTTC. Translating it yields CASSLGDRVEETQYF.

V is TRBV6-5 and J is TRBJ2-3, with a tentative D call TRBD1 (5 bases). V lost 6 bases and J 2 bases, leaving 12 bases between the germline ends. CDR3 length: 14 amino acids. Germline assignment: CDR1 MNHEY and CDR2 SVGAGI. The CDR3 bases are TGTGCCAGCAGGCGCAGGGTTAACACAGATACGCAGTATTTT. It codes for CASRRRVNTDTQYF.

This rearrangement joins TRBV27 to TRBJ2-5; the D is unclear. Germline assignment: CDR1 MNHEY and CDR2 SMNVEV (reference sequence). V was trimmed by 8 bases and J by 5 bases, leaving 15 bases between them. The CDR3 is 13 residues long. The CDR3 sequence: CASVPRFGETQYF. CDR3 sequence (DNA): TGTGCCAGCGTTCCTCGGTTCGGGGAGACCCAGTACTTC.

V and J are TRBV13 and TRBJ2-2, with 7 bases matching TRBD1. CDR3 length: 17 residues. Trimming removed 5 bases from V and 4 bases from J; junction bases left unmatched: 13. Germline values: CDR1 PRHDT, CDR2 FYEKMQ (reference sequence). This CDR3 is CASSPGGFKGSTGELFF. The DNA for the CDR3 is TGTGCCAGCAGCCCAGGGGGTTTTAAGGGCAGCACCGGGGAGCTGTTTTTT.

J is TRBJ1-3 and V is TRBV11-2; the match to TRBD1 covers 7 bases. CDR3 length: 15 amino acids. Germline V lookup: CDR1 SGHAT, CDR2 FQNNGV. V shed 5 bases, J shed 1 base, and the junction held 5 bases outside the gene matches. For the CDR3, the DNA is TGTGCCAGCAGCCTGGGACAGCTATCTGGAAACACCATATATTTT. It encodes CASSLGQLSGNTIYF.